Listed below are T cell receptor beta chains from one sample, sequenced in a study of T-cell memory formation after mild COVID-19. TCRdb re-derived calls from the 5' RACE reads in MiXCR, one entry per CDR3 protein. Among a few hundred thousand distinct CDR3 sequences listed, about 20% were seen once. The sequencing sample was made of PBMCs or a T cell subset sorted from them (not recorded which). These receptors came from an adult woman who had mild COVID-19 (a few samples of this study predate the infection). Cell type and time point are not known. Each CDR3 is given with its conserved first and last residue. Fields, in order: J gene, clone size, D gene, V gene, CDR3 protein, CDR3 DNA. The D gene is left open where the match is weak. Some rows have no size entry. The others give once, few or many, or a class for an expanded clone.

j_gene: TRBJ2-7
abundance: .
d_gene: .
v_gene: TRBV24-1
CDR3aa: CATSDRDYEQYF
CDR3nt: TGTGCCACCAGTGATCGGGACTACGAGCAGTACTTC

j_gene: TRBJ2-7
abundance: few
d_gene: .
v_gene: TRBV29-1
CDR3aa: CSARDGGNEQYF
CDR3nt: TGCAGCGCCAGGGACGGGGGAAACGAGCAGTACTTC

j_gene: TRBJ2-5
abundance: many
d_gene: .
v_gene: TRBV7-2
CDR3aa: CASSAGETQYF
CDR3nt: TGTGCCAGCAGCGCAGGGGAAACCCAGTACTTC

j_gene: TRBJ2-7
abundance: .
d_gene: TRBD1
v_gene: TRBV18
CDR3aa: CASSPVDRGTYEQYF
CDR3nt: TGTGCCAGCTCACCAGTCGACAGGGGAACCTACGAGCAGTACTTC

j_gene: TRBJ2-3
abundance: .
d_gene: TRBD2
v_gene: TRBV7-3
CDR3aa: CASSGLAGATDTQYF
CDR3nt: TGTGCCAGCAGCGGACTAGCGGGGGCCACAGATACGCAGTATTTT

j_gene: TRBJ1-3
abundance: few
d_gene: .
v_gene: TRBV7-3
CDR3aa: CASSLYTGNTIYF
CDR3nt: TGTGCCAGCAGCTTATATACGGGAAACACCATATATTTT

j_gene: TRBJ1-6
abundance: .
d_gene: TRBD1
v_gene: TRBV11-1
CDR3aa: CASSRPDRGRSPLHF
CDR3nt: TGTGCCAGCAGCCGGCCGGACAGGGGAAGGTCACCCCTCCACTTT

j_gene: TRBJ2-3
abundance: .
d_gene: TRBD2
v_gene: TRBV7-2
CDR3aa: CASSDATAGVIHADTQYF
CDR3nt: TGTGCCAGCAGCGACGCTACAGCGGGGGTCATACACGCGGATACGCAGTATTTT

j_gene: TRBJ2-5
abundance: .
d_gene: .
v_gene: TRBV5-6
CDR3aa: CASSFSVVFGGQETQYF
CDR3nt: TGTGCCAGCAGCTTTTCGGTTGTCTTTGGCGGCCAAGAGACCCAGTACTTC

j_gene: TRBJ1-2
abundance: .
d_gene: .
v_gene: TRBV5-6
CDR3aa: CASSFLQGDFYGYTF
CDR3nt: TGTGCCAGCAGCTTCTTGCAGGGCGACTTCTATGGCTACACCTTC

j_gene: TRBJ2-1
abundance: .
d_gene: .
v_gene: TRBV7-9
CDR3aa: CASSLDLTYNEQFF
CDR3nt: TGTGCCAGCAGCTTGGACTTAACCTACAATGAGCAGTTCTTC

j_gene: TRBJ2-2
abundance: many
d_gene: TRBD2
v_gene: TRBV5-1
CDR3aa: CASSEGTSADTGELFF
CDR3nt: TGCGCCAGCAGCGAGGGGACTAGCGCTGACACCGGGGAGCTGTTTTTT

j_gene: TRBJ2-1
abundance: few
d_gene: .
v_gene: TRBV24-1
CDR3aa: CATSDRLDNEQFF
CDR3nt: TGTGCCACCAGTGATAGGCTTGACAATGAGCAGTTCTTC

j_gene: TRBJ1-2
abundance: .
d_gene: .
v_gene: TRBV5-1
CDR3aa: CASSDGAGGYTF
CDR3nt: TGCGCCAGCAGCGACGGGGCCGGAGGCTACACCTTC

j_gene: TRBJ2-7
abundance: few
d_gene: TRBD1
v_gene: TRBV29-1
CDR3aa: CSAGQNPYEQYF
CDR3nt: TGCAGCGCGGGACAGAACCCCTACGAGCAGTACTTC

j_gene: TRBJ2-2
abundance: few
d_gene: TRBD1
v_gene: TRBV20-1
CDR3aa: CSARTGANTGELFF
CDR3nt: TGCAGTGCTAGAACAGGGGCGAACACCGGGGAGCTGTTTTTT

j_gene: TRBJ2-1
abundance: few
d_gene: TRBD2
v_gene: TRBV4-3
CDR3aa: CASSPVSGRGYNEQFF
CDR3nt: TGCGCCAGCAGCCCGGTTAGCGGGAGAGGGTACAATGAGCAGTTCTTC

j_gene: TRBJ2-7
abundance: .
d_gene: .
v_gene: TRBV10-2
CDR3aa: CASSETTYEQYF
CDR3nt: TGCGCCAGCAGTGAGACCACCTACGAGCAGTACTTC

j_gene: TRBJ2-4
abundance: few
d_gene: .
v_gene: TRBV3-1
CDR3aa: CASSQDLNSQYF
CDR3nt: TGTGCCAGCAGCCAAGATTTAAACAGTCAGTACTTC

j_gene: TRBJ2-5
abundance: few
d_gene: TRBD1
v_gene: TRBV7-6
CDR3aa: CASSLEWTGGETQYF
CDR3nt: TGTGCCAGCAGCTTAGAGTGGACAGGTGGAGAGACCCAGTACTTC

j_gene: TRBJ2-7
abundance: .
d_gene: .
v_gene: TRBV25-1
CDR3aa: CASSSSTSARAYEQYF
CDR3nt: TGTGCCAGCAGTTCCTCGACGTCGGCTAGGGCCTACGAGCAGTACTTC

j_gene: TRBJ1-5
abundance: few
d_gene: .
v_gene: TRBV12-3/TRBV12-4
CDR3aa: CASSLALTGLDQPQHF
CDR3nt: TGTGCCAGCAGTTTAGCGCTAACAGGATTAGATCAGCCCCAGCATTTT

j_gene: TRBJ2-1
abundance: few
d_gene: TRBD1
v_gene: TRBV6-5
CDR3aa: CASSYSRDRGPATYNEQFF
CDR3nt: TGTGCCAGCAGTTACTCGAGGGACAGGGGGCCCGCAACCTACAATGAGCAGTTCTTC

j_gene: TRBJ1-1
abundance: few
d_gene: .
v_gene: TRBV7-9
CDR3aa: CASIPTQPWGTEAFF
CDR3nt: TGTGCCAGCATCCCGACACAACCTTGGGGGACTGAAGCTTTCTTT

j_gene: TRBJ2-7
abundance: few
d_gene: TRBD1
v_gene: TRBV18
CDR3aa: CASSPGGTGTYEQYF
CDR3nt: TGTGCCAGCTCACCAGGCGGGACAGGTACCTACGAGCAGTACTTC

j_gene: TRBJ2-4
abundance: .
d_gene: TRBD1
v_gene: TRBV5-6
CDR3aa: CASSSDRGGIQYF
CDR3nt: TGTGCCAGCAGCTCTGACAGGGGGGGCATTCAGTACTTC

j_gene: TRBJ2-1
abundance: few
d_gene: .
v_gene: TRBV5-1
CDR3aa: CASNIGWGNLYNEQFF
CDR3nt: TGCGCCAGCAACATTGGTTGGGGAAATCTGTACAATGAGCAGTTCTTC

j_gene: TRBJ2-7
abundance: few
d_gene: TRBD2
v_gene: TRBV20-1
CDR3aa: CSARARWEGEQYF
CDR3nt: TGCAGTGCTAGAGCCCGGTGGGAGGGGGAGCAGTACTTC

j_gene: TRBJ2-1
abundance: many
d_gene: TRBD2
v_gene: TRBV6-2/TRBV6-3
CDR3aa: CASKNLRTSGLNEQFF
CDR3nt: TGTGCCAGCAAGAATCTTAGGACTAGCGGACTGAATGAGCAGTTCTTC

j_gene: TRBJ1-5
abundance: .
d_gene: .
v_gene: TRBV27
CDR3aa: CASSLLVPTNQPQHF
CDR3nt: TGTGCCAGCAGTTTATTGGTCCCGACGAATCAGCCCCAGCATTTT

j_gene: TRBJ2-7
abundance: .
d_gene: .
v_gene: TRBV6-1
CDR3aa: CASSRREPFHYEQYF
CDR3nt: TGTGCCAGCAGTCGGAGGGAGCCTTTCCACTACGAGCAGTACTTC